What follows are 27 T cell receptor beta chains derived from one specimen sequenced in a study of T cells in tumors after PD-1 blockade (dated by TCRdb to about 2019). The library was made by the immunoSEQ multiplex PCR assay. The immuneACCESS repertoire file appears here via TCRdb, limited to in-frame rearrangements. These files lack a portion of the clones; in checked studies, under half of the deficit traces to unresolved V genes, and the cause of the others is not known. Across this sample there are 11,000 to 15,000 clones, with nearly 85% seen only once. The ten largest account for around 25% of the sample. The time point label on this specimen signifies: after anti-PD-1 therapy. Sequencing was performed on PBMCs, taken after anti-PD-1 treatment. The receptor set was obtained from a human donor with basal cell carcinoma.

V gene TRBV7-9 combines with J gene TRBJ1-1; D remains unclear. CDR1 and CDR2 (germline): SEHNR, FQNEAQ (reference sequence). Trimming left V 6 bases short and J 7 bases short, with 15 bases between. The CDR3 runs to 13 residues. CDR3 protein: CASSFAGLFEAFF. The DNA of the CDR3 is TGTGCCAGCAGTTTCGCCGGGCTTTTTGAAGCTTTCTTT.

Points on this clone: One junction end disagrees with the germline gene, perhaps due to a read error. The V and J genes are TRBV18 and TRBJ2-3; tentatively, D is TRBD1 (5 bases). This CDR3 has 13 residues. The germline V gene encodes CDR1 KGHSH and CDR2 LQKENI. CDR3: CASSPTTGPLQNF. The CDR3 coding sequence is TGTGCCAGCTCACCTACAACAGGACCTCTTCAGAATTTT.

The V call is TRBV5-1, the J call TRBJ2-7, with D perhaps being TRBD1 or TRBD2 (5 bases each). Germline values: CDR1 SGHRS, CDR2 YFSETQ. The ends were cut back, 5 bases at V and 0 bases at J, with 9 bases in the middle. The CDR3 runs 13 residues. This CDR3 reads CASRWDGSYEQYF. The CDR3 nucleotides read TGCGCCAGCAGATGGGACGGCTCCTACGAGCAGTACTTC.

CDR3 nucleotides: TGTGCCAGCAGTTTAGGGCAGCACTACGAGCAGTACTTC. Protein: CASSLGQHYEQYF. This rearrangement joins TRBV28 to TRBJ2-7, with D uncertain. Germline loops: CDR1 MDHEN, CDR2 SYDVKM. The CDR3 runs 13 residues. V gave up 2 bases and J gave up 3 bases, with 8 bases separating them. Drawing the rest from reference TRBV28 and TRBJ2-7, the complete variable domain is DVKVTQSSRYLVKRTGEKVFLECVQDMDHENMFWYRQDPGLGLRLIYFSYDVKMKEKGDIPEGYSVSREKKERFSLILESASTNQTSMYLCASSLGQHYEQYFGPGTRLTVT.

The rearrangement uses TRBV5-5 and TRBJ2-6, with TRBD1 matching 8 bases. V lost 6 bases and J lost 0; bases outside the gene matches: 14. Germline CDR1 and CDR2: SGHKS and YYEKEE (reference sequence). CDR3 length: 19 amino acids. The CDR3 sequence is CASTSRIGTGSSGANVLTF. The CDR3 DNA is TGTGCCAGCACCTCTCGGATCGGGACAGGCTCCTCTGGGGCCAACGTCCTGACTTTC.

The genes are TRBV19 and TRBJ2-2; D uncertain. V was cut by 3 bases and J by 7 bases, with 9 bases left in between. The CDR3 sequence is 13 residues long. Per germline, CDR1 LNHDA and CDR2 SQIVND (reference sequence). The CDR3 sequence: CASSIFGFGELFF. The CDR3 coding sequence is TGTGCCAGTAGTATCTTTGGGTTCGGGGAGCTGTTTTTT.

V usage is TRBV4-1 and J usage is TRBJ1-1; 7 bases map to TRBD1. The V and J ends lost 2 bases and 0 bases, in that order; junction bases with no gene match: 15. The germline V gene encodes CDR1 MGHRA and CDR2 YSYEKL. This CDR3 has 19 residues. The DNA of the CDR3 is TGCGCCAGCAGCCAACGACGATTTTGGGACAGAGGGATGAACACTGAAGCTTTCTTT. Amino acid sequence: CASSQRRFWDRGMNTEAFF.

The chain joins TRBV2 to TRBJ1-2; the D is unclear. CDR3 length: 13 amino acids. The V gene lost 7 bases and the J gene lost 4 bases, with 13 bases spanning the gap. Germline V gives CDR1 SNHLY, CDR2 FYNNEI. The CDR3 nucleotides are TGTGCCAGCATCACAGTTCCGTTCTATGGCTACACCTTC. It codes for CASITVPFYGYTF. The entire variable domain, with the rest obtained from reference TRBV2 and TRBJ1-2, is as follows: EPEVTQTPSHQVTQMGQEVILRCVPISNHLYFYWYRQILGQKVEFLVSFYNNEISEKSEIFDDQFSVERPDGSNFTLKIRSTKLEDSAMYFCASITVPFYGYTFGSGTRLTVV.

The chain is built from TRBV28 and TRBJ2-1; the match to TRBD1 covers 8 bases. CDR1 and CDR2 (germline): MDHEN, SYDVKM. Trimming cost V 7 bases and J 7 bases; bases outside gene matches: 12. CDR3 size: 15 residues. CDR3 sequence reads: CASNHFQGAFNEQFF. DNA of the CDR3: TGTGCCAGCAACCATTTTCAGGGGGCTTTTAATGAGCAGTTCTTC.

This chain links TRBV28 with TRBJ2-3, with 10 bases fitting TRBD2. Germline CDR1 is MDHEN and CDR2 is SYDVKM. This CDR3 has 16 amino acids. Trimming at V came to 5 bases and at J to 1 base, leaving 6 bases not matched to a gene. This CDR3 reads CASSPIGLAGTDTQYF. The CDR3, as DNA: TGTGCCAGCAGTCCCATAGGACTAGCGGGCACAGATACGCAGTATTTT. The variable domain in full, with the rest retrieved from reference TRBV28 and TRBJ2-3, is DVKVTQSSRYLVKRTGEKVFLECVQDMDHENMFWYRQDPGLGLRLIYFSYDVKMKEKGDIPEGYSVSREKKERFSLILESASTNQTSMYLCASSPIGLAGTDTQYFGPGTRLTVL.

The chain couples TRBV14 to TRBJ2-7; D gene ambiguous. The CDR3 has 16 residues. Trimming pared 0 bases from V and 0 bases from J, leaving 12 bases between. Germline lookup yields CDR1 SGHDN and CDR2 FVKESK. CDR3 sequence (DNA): TGTGCCAGCAGCCAAGAAGGTTTGAAGGGCTCCTACGAGCAGTACTTC. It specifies CASSQEGLKGSYEQYF.

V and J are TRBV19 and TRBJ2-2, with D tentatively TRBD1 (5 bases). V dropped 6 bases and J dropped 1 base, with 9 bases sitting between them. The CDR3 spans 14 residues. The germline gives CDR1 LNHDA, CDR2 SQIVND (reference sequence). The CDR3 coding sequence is TGTGCCAGTAGCTCCGGACAGAACACCGGGGAGCTGTTTTTT. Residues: CASSSGQNTGELFF.

The CDR3 nucleotides read TGTGCCAGCAGCTTAGCGTTGGGGATGCGGGGTGAAGCTTTCTTT. Translation: CASSLALGMRGEAFF. V gene TRBV7-2 combines with J gene TRBJ1-1; D remains unclear. This CDR3 region has 15 residues. Trimming cost V 0 bases and J 7 bases, with 15 bases left between them. Germline CDR1 is SGHTA and CDR2 is FQGNSA.

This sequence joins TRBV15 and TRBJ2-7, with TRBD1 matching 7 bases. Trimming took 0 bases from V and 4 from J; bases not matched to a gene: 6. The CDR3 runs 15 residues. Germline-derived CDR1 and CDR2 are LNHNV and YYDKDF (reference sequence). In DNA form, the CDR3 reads TGTGCCACCAGCAGAGACCGGGACAGATTATACGAGCAGTACTTC. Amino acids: CATSRDRDRLYEQYF.

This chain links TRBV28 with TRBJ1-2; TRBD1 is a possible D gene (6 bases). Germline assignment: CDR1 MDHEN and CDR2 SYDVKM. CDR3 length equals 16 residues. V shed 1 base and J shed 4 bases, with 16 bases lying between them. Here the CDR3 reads CASSLFSLGDTYGYTF. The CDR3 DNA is TGTGCCAGCAGTTTATTCTCGCTGGGGGACACCTATGGCTACACCTTC.

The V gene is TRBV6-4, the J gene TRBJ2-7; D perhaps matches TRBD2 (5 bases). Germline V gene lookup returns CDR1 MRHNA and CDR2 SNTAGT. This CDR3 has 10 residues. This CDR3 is CASSDSLARV. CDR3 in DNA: TGTGCCAGCAGTGACTCTCTAGCCCGGGTC.

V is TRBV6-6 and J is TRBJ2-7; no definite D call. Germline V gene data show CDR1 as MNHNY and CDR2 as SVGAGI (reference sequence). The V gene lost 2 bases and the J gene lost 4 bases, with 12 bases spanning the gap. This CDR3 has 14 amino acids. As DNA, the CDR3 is TGTGCCAGCAGTTACGACGAGGTCCGTTACGAGCAGTACTTC. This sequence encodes CASSYDEVRYEQYF.

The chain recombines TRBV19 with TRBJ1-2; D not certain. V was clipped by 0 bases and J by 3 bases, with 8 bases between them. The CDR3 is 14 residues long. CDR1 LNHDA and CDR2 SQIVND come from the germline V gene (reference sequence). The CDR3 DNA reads TGTGCCAGTAGTATAGAAGGAACCTACTATGGCTACACCTTC. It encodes CASSIEGTYYGYTF.

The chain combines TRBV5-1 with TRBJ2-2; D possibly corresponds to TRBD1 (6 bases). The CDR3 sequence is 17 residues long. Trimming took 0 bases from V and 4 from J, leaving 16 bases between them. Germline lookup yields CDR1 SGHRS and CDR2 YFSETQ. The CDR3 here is CASSLGRTLGGTGELFF. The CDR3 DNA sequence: TGCGCCAGCAGCTTGGGACGGACCTTAGGGGGCACCGGGGAGCTGTTTTTT.

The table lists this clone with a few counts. CDR3 sequence (DNA): TGTGCCAGCAGCCCAACAGGGGGCGCAGAGACCCAGTACTTC. Protein product: CASSPTGGAETQYF. The chain is built from TRBV28 and TRBJ2-5, with 9 bases matching TRBD1. The CDR3 covers 14 residues. Trimming at V came to 6 bases and at J to 4 bases, leaving 6 bases not matched to a gene. Looked up from germline, CDR1 is MDHEN and CDR2 is SYDVKM.

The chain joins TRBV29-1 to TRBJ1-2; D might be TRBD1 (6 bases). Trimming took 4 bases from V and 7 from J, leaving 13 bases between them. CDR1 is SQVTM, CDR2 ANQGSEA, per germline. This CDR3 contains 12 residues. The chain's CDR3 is CSVGQGLGGYTF. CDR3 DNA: TGCAGCGTTGGGCAGGGGCTGGGTGGCTACACCTTC.

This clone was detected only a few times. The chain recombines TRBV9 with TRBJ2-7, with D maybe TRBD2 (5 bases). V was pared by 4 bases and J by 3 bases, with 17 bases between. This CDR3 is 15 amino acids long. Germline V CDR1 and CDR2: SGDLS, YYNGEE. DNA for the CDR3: TGTGCCAGCAGCCCGGGGATGGGCCCGCTCTACGAGCAGTACTTC. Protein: CASSPGMGPLYEQYF.

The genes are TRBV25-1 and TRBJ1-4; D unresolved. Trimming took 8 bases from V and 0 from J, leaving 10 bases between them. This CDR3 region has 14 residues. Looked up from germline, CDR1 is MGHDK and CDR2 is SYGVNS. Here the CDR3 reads CASQSPTTNEKLFF. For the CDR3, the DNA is TGTGCCAGCCAAAGCCCAACAACTAATGAAAAACTGTTTTTT. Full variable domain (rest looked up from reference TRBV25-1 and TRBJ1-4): EADIYQTPRYLVIGTGKKITLECSQTMGHDKMYWYQQDPGMELHLIHYSYGVNSTEKGDLSSESTVSRIRTEHFPLTLESARPSHTSQYLCASQSPTTNEKLFFGSGTQLSVL.

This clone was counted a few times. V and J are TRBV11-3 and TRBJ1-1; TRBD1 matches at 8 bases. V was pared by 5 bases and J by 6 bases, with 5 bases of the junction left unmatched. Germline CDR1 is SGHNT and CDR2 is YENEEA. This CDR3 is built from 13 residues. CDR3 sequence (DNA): TGTGCCAGCAGCCTTGGACAGGGTGCTGAAGCTTTCTTT. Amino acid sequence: CASSLGQGAEAFF. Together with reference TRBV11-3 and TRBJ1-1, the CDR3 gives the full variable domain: EAGVVQSPRYKIIEKKQPVAFWCNPISGHNTLYWYLQNLGQGPELLIRYENEEAVDDSQLPKDRFSAERLKGVDSTLKIQPAELGDSAVYLCASSLGQGAEAFFGQGTRLTVV.

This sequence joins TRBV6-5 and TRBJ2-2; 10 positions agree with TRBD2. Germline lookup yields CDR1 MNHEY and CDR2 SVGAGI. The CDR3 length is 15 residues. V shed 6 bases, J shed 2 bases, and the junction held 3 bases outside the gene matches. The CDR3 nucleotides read TGTGCCAGCAGCCAGCGGGAGGGTAACACCGGGGAGCTGTTTTTT. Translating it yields CASSQREGNTGELFF.

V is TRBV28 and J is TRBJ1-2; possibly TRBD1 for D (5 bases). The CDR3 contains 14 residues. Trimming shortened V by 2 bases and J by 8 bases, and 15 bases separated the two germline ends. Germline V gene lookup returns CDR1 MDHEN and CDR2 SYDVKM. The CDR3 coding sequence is TGTGCCAGCAGTTTAGGTCTTCTTGGGGCCGGCTACACCTTC. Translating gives CASSLGLLGAGYTF.

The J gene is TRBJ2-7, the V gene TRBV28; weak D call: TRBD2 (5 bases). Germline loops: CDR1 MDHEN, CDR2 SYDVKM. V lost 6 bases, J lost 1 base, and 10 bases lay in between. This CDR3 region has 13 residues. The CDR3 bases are TGTGCCAGCAGAAGGACTGGATCCTACGAGCAGTACTTC. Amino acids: CASRRTGSYEQYF.